What follows is one T cell receptor (beta chain) and its context. Its target is not known. The sample originates from a study of CD8+ T cells in alopecia areata. In the study overall: It was 6 to 18 months of tofacitinib, and then there were 6 months off drug.

Following extraction, RNA underwent reverse transcription to cDNA, which served as the sequencing template. The table came from immunoSEQ multiplex PCR; TCRdb's copy has only in-frame clones and leaves some out. The sample lists hundreds of thousands of clones; about 60% were seen once. Study outcomes and limitations: The study found higher clonality in lesional than normal scalp, especially in alopecia totalis/universalis.

Specified treatment: oral pan-JAK inhibitor, 5-10 mg twice daily. The CDR3 has 15 residues. Trimming removed 7 bases from V and 3 bases from J; junction bases left unmatched: 9. From germline, CDR1 is LNHDA and CDR2 SQIVND (reference sequence). The source was CD4+ T cells sorted from blood, collected at roughly week 53, from a patient treated with tofacitinib. The chain employs TRBV19 and TRBJ2-5, with 9 bases that match TRBD1. The clonotype comes from a human donor with alopecia areata. CDR3 bases: TGTGCCAGTAATCCCTCCGGGACAGGGAAAGAGACCCAGTACTTC. This sequence encodes CASNPSGTGKETQYF.